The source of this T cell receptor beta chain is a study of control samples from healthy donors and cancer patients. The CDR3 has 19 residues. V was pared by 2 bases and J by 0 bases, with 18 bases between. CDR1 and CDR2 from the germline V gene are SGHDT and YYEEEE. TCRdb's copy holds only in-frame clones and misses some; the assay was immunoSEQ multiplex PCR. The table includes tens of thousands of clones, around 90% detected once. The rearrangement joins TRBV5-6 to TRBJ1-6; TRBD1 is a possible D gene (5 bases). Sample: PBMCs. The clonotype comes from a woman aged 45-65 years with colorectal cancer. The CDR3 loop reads CASSFRGAGASSYNSPLHF. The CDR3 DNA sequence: TGTGCCAGCAGCTTCCGCGGGGCGGGCGCGAGCTCCTATAATTCACCCCTCCACTTT.